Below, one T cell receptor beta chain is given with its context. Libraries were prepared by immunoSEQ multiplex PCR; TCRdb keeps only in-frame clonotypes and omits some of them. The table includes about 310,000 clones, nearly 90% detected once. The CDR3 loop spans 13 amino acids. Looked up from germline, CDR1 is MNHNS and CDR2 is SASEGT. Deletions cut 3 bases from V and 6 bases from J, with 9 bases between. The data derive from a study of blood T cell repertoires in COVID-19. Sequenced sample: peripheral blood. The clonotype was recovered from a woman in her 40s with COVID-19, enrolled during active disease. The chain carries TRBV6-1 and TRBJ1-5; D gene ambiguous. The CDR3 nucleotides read TGTGCCAGCAGTGAGATCCTAATTCAGCCCCAGCATTTT. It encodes CASSEILIQPQHF.